These T cell receptor beta chains were read from a single sample in a study of blood T cells in healthy people across ages. Via MiXCR, TCRdb re-called the 5' RACE reads, giving one row per CDR3 protein. The sample records 1.5 million to 2 million distinct CDR3 sequences, approximately 32% being singletons. The specimen was blood. These receptors were taken from a woman between 25 and 40 years old in good health. The CDR3 runs from the conserved cysteine through the conserved F or W. A D gene is named only where the DNA matches it firmly. Size is stated for part of the rows, as once, few or many counts, or as a class when the clone is expanded.

D	V	J	size	DNA	CDR3
NA	TRBV7-2	TRBJ2-1	few	TGTGCCGGCAGTCGGGTGGGCGGGATTCACAATGAGCGGTTCTTC	CAGSRVGGIHNERFF
NA	TRBV29-1	TRBJ2-2	NA	TGCAGCATCGAGAAGGGTTCGCGCACCGGGGAGCTGTTTTTT	CSIEKGSRTGELFF
NA	TRBV4-1	TRBJ2-7	many	TGCGCCAGCAGCTTGAGGACAGACCTCTACGAGCAGTACTTC	CASSLRTDLYEQYF
NA	TRBV9	TRBJ2-1	NA	TGTGCCAGCAGCGTAGATGTAAGCTCCTACAATGAGCAGTTCTTC	CASSVDVSSYNEQFF
TRBD2	TRBV4-2	TRBJ2-2	few	TGTGCCAGCAGCCAAGATTGGCTAGCGGGCAGTGCCGGGGAGCTGTTTTTT	CASSQDWLAGSAGELFF
NA	TRBV2	TRBJ2-1	few	TGTGCCAGCAGTGAAGTTTACGACTCGGACAATGAGCAGTTCTTC	CASSEVYDSDNEQFF
TRBD2	TRBV24-1	TRBJ2-7	NA	TGTGCCACCAGTGATTTACCAGCGGGAGTCTCCTACGAGCAGTACTTC	CATSDLPAGVSYEQYF
NA	TRBV28	TRBJ2-1	few	TGTGCCAGCAGTTTAGTGACAGAAGGGAACAATGAGCAGTTCTTC	CASSLVTEGNNEQFF
TRBD1	TRBV28	TRBJ2-5	NA	TGTGCCACCTCACAGGGGGCGGGTAGAAGCTACGGGCAGTACTTC	CATSQGAGRSYGQYF
NA	TRBV29-1	TRBJ1-2	NA	TGCAGCACCGAGGGTGGCTATGGCTACACCTTC	CSTEGGYGYTF
NA	TRBV12-3/TRBV12-4	TRBJ1-2	NA	TGTGCCAGCAGTTCCCAGAAAACCTATGGCTACACCTTC	CASSSQKTYGYTF
TRBD2	TRBV6-1	TRBJ2-5	NA	TGTGCCAGCAGGCGCATCATACTAGCGGGAGGCGAGGAGACCCAGTACTTC	CASRRIILAGGEETQYF
NA	TRBV2	TRBJ1-4	once	TGTGCCAGCAGTGGAGGACCCCAAACAGGGACTGCTAATGAAAAACTGTTTTTT	CASSGGPQTGTANEKLFF
NA	TRBV5-1	TRBJ1-2	NA	TGCGCCAGCAGCCTGGGGGGTCTTAACTATGGCAACACCTTC	CASSLGGLNYGNTF
NA	TRBV6-5	TRBJ1-2	NA	TGTGCTAGCACCGAGGGGAATTCTAACTATGGCTACACCTTC	CASTEGNSNYGYTF
NA	TRBV18	TRBJ2-1	NA	TGTGCCAGCTCACCACCGAAACGGGAGAAGTTCTTC	CASSPPKREKFF
TRBD2	TRBV20-1	TRBJ2-3	NA	TGCAGTGCCAGTCCTAGCGGGGGATATAGAGATACGCAGTATTTT	CSASPSGGYRDTQYF
NA	TRBV5-1	TRBJ2-1	few	TGCGCCAGCCGGAGTGAGGGCCAGTACAATGGGCAGTTCTTC	CASRSEGQYNGQFF
NA	TRBV4-2	TRBJ2-7	NA	TGTGCCAGCAGCCGCGGACACGGATCCTACGAGCAGTACTTC	CASSRGHGSYEQYF